A selection of T cell receptor beta chains follows, all from one sample in a study of PD-1 blockade in classical Hodgkin lymphoma. Assay used: immunoSEQ multiplex PCR; TCRdb lists only in-frame clones, some missing. The table shows some 62,000 clones, with roughly 88% occurring only once. Sequencing was performed on peripheral blood mononuclear cells (PBMCs), taken at baseline. The receptors stem from a human donor with classical Hodgkin lymphoma. Both conserved end residues are part of each CDR3.

j_call: TRBJ2-7; v_call: TRBV7-9; cdr3_aa: CASSLGWGSYEQYF
j_call: TRBJ1-2; v_call: TRBV5-1; cdr3_aa: CASTGTDYGYTF
j_call: TRBJ2-5; v_call: TRBV9; cdr3_aa: CASSTGWETQYF
j_call: TRBJ1-5; v_call: TRBV2; cdr3_aa: CASWDRGNQPQHF
j_call: TRBJ1-6; v_call: TRBV18; cdr3_aa: CASSPRSSPLHF
j_call: TRBJ1-2; v_call: TRBV7-2; cdr3_aa: CASSLVAVTNYGYTF
j_call: TRBJ1-5; v_call: TRBV19; cdr3_aa: CASREFDRGVQPQHF
j_call: TRBJ1-4; v_call: TRBV7-9; cdr3_aa: CASSFKLAATNEKLFF
j_call: TRBJ1-1; v_call: TRBV18; cdr3_aa: CASSPGGWEAFF
j_call: TRBJ1-5; v_call: TRBV27; cdr3_aa: CASSPMGFNQPQHF
j_call: TRBJ1-6; v_call: TRBV2; cdr3_aa: CASSPGTGGDGSPLHF
j_call: TRBJ1-1; v_call: TRBV6-5; cdr3_aa: CASSYSLAGPEAFF
j_call: TRBJ2-3; v_call: TRBV6-4; cdr3_aa: CATAAGGTTDTQYF
j_call: TRBJ2-5; v_call: TRBV5-1; cdr3_aa: CASRTGQGNSETQYF
j_call: TRBJ2-7; v_call: TRBV14; cdr3_aa: CAWPRLPCSRLVGEQYF
j_call: TRBJ1-1; v_call: TRBV27; cdr3_aa: CASSFAPGMNTEAFF
j_call: TRBJ1-1; v_call: TRBV9; cdr3_aa: CASSETLTEGANTEAFF
j_call: TRBJ2-7; v_call: TRBV5-1; cdr3_aa: CASSLFQTTGGGYEQYF
j_call: TRBJ1-2; v_call: TRBV6-5; cdr3_aa: CASSLGENYGYTF
j_call: TRBJ2-1; v_call: TRBV5-1; cdr3_aa: CASSLVLAVDNEQFF
j_call: TRBJ1-1; v_call: TRBV7-9; cdr3_aa: CASSAIMNTEAFF
j_call: TRBJ1-2; v_call: TRBV7-2; cdr3_aa: CASSPQGGDGYTF
j_call: TRBJ2-2; v_call: TRBV9; cdr3_aa: CASTRWAGANTGELFF
j_call: TRBJ2-1; v_call: TRBV9; cdr3_aa: CASSPGGMSSYNEQFF
j_call: TRBJ1-2; v_call: TRBV7-6; cdr3_aa: CASSSDEILYTF
j_call: TRBJ2-1; v_call: TRBV19; cdr3_aa: CASSRLAGSYNEQFF
j_call: TRBJ2-7; v_call: TRBV6-4; cdr3_aa: CASLQGTGTYEQYF
j_call: TRBJ1-6; v_call: TRBV6-6; cdr3_aa: CASRWIDAPLHF
j_call: TRBJ1-1; v_call: TRBV6-1; cdr3_aa: CASRFNNGPTEAFF
j_call: TRBJ2-3; v_call: TRBV7-6; cdr3_aa: CASSLRTGWESTDTQYF
j_call: .; v_call: TRBV28; cdr3_aa: CASQWVQGTYEQYF
j_call: TRBJ1-3; v_call: TRBV7-8; cdr3_aa: CASSLEARGGNTIYF
j_call: TRBJ1-4; v_call: TRBV7-7; cdr3_aa: CASSPSATNEKLFF
j_call: TRBJ1-1; v_call: TRBV28; cdr3_aa: CASSEADFWENTEAFF
j_call: TRBJ1-2; v_call: TRBV19; cdr3_aa: CASSIVGIPYGYTF
j_call: TRBJ1-1; v_call: TRBV5-7; cdr3_aa: CANSLGAWDPTEAFF
j_call: TRBJ1-6; v_call: TRBV5-1; cdr3_aa: CASSWGRGRSSYNSPLHF
j_call: TRBJ1-5; v_call: TRBV5-1; cdr3_aa: CASSLGGDNQPQHF
j_call: TRBJ1-6; v_call: TRBV18; cdr3_aa: CASSPPSGQGISPLHF
j_call: TRBJ1-1; v_call: TRBV5-1; cdr3_aa: CASSFRVTNTEAFF